Shown below are 18 T cell receptor beta chains from a single sample sequenced in a study of TIL therapy for anti-PD-1-resistant metastatic lung cancer. Stated time point: pre-treatment sample, taken before nivolumab and TIL therapy. Pleural nodules or supraclavicular lymph nodes made up most of the excised metastases sampled. The libraries were made with immunoSEQ v3. Assay: immunoSEQ multiplex PCR; the TCRdb copy retains only in-frame clones and omits some. This table holds about 7,500 clones, roughly 74% found once. The sequencing here drew on tumor tissue, taken at baseline. The receptors originated from a person between 25 and 80 years old with non-small cell lung cancer.

The chain recombines TRBV5-3 with TRBJ1-1; D gene uncertain. TRBV5-3 is assigned to the ORF class and has an uncertain function. This CDR3 has 14 residues. With 1 base removed from V and 8 bases from J, the gap between germline ends came to 15 bases. In DNA, the CDR3 is TGTGCCAGAAGCTTGATTGGCAGCCAAGGCGAAGCTTTCTTT. Amino acids: CARSLIGSQGEAFF.

The chain uses TRBV20-1 and TRBJ2-3; weak D call: TRBD2 (5 bases). This CDR3 is 11 amino acids long. Germline V gene sequence: CDR1 DFQATT, CDR2 SNEGSKA (reference sequence). V was shortened by 4 bases and J by 6 bases, with 8 bases between the two germline ends. As DNA, the CDR3 is TGCAGTGCTAAACTAGGGGATACGCAGTATTTT. It specifies CSAKLGDTQYF.

The chain carries TRBV7-2 and TRBJ2-3; D is unclear. V was clipped by 1 base and J by 0 bases, with 14 bases between them. CDR3 length equals 17 residues. CDR1 and CDR2 (germline): SGHTA, FQGNSA. Here the CDR3 reads CASSLVSVRRSTDTQYF. Written as DNA, the CDR3 is TGTGCCAGCAGCTTAGTGTCAGTCCGTAGGAGCACAGATACGCAGTATTTT.

In DNA form, the CDR3 reads TGTGCCAGCAGTGGACAGGTCTATAATTCACCCCTCCACTTT. It encodes CASSGQVYNSPLHF. The chain joins TRBV2 to TRBJ1-6; D is perhaps TRBD1 (6 bases). The V end lost 4 bases, the J end lost 3 bases, and 7 bases lay between the germline ends. Germline assignment: CDR1 SNHLY and CDR2 FYNNEI. The CDR3 runs 14 residues.

V gene TRBV7-3 combines with J gene TRBJ2-3; perhaps TRBD1 as D (5 bases). The CDR3 consists of 14 residues. Deletions cut 5 bases from V and 4 bases from J, with 13 bases between. Germline V lookup: CDR1 SGHTA, CDR2 FQGTGA. The CDR3, as DNA: TGTGCCAGCAGCCGCGACAGCATATCAGATACGCAGTATTTT. Amino acids: CASSRDSISDTQYF.

This rearrangement joins TRBV5-4 to TRBJ2-5, with D tentatively TRBD1 (6 bases). Germline CDR1 is SGHNT and CDR2 is YYREEE (reference sequence). CDR3 length: 19 amino acids. V was clipped by 0 bases and J by 5 bases, with 26 bases between them. This chain's CDR3 is CASSLGPRGAGALGETQYF. The CDR3, as DNA: TGTGCCAGCAGCTTGGGACCAAGGGGCGCAGGGGCATTAGGGGAGACCCAGTACTTC.

The chain is built from TRBV6-5 and TRBJ2-7; 7 bases agree with TRBD2. V trimming: 2 bases; J trimming: 2 bases; junction bases outside the gene matches: 6. Germline V CDR1 and CDR2: MNHEY, SVGAGI. CDR3 length equals 15 residues. In DNA form, the CDR3 reads TGTGCCAGCAGTTACAGGGGAGGGGCCCCCTACGAGCAGTACTTC. The encoded protein is CASSYRGGAPYEQYF.

The chain carries TRBV19 and TRBJ1-3; D remains unclear. The CDR3 runs to 15 residues. V shed 4 bases and J shed 9 bases, with 19 bases lying between them. Per the germline V gene, CDR1 is LNHDA and CDR2 is SQIVND (reference sequence). The CDR3 protein is CASSSAGSNPGTIYF. The DNA for the CDR3 is TGTGCCAGTAGTAGTGCCGGGTCAAACCCGGGCACCATATATTTT.

A word on this clone: At one end the junction does not follow the germline gene, possibly because of a read error. This chain joins TRBV4-1 and TRBJ2-3; D tentatively fits TRBD1 or TRBD2 (5 bases each). The CDR3 has 14 amino acids. Germline V CDR1 and CDR2: MGHRA, YSYEKL. In DNA, the CDR3 is TGCGCGAGCACGGGGCCACTAGGCACAGATACGCAGTATTTT. This encodes CASTGPLGTDTQYF.

The rearrangement uses TRBV9 and TRBJ2-5; D may be TRBD1 (5 bases). Germline CDR1 reads SGDLS; CDR2 reads YYNGEE. The CDR3 extends over 15 amino acids. V lost 4 bases and J lost 1, with 14 bases in between. In DNA, the CDR3 is TGTGCCAGCAGCACGGGCTGGGGCAGCCAAGAGACCCAGTACTTC. Translation: CASSTGWGSQETQYF. Full variable domain (missing parts from reference TRBV9 and TRBJ2-5): DSGVTQTPKHLITATGQRVTLRCSPRSGDLSVYWYQQSLDQGLQFLIQYYNGEERAKGNILERFSAQQFPDLHSELNLSSLELGDSALYFCASSTGWGSQETQYFGPGTRLLVL.

By frequency in the sample, this clone is large. The chain combines TRBV27 with TRBJ2-3, with 11 nucleotides matching TRBD2. This CDR3 contains 16 residues. Germline assignment: CDR1 MNHEY and CDR2 SMNVEV (reference sequence). Trimming at V came to 5 bases and at J to 3 bases, leaving 7 bases not matched to a gene. The DNA of the CDR3 is TGTGCCAGCAGTCCCTCATTAGCGGGGGGGACAGATACGCAGTATTTT. Residues: CASSPSLAGGTDTQYF.

The chain joins TRBV19 to TRBJ1-2; D is ambiguous. The CDR3 covers 12 residues. CDR1 is LNHDA and CDR2 is SQIVND in the germline V gene (reference sequence). The V gene lost 5 bases and the J gene lost 10 bases, with 14 bases spanning the gap. CDR3 loop: CASSLTPGLYTF. The CDR3 bases are TGTGCCAGTAGTCTCACCCCCGGTCTCTACACCTTC.

The sample holds a few counts of this clone. The chain has TRBV10-3 and TRBJ1-2; D is ambiguous. CDR1 and CDR2 from the germline V gene are ENHRY and SYGVKD. Trimming removed 5 bases at V and 3 bases at J, with 4 bases between. This CDR3 is 11 amino acids long. The CDR3 coding sequence is TGTGCCATCAGTCGAGACTATGGCTACACCTTC. It specifies CAISRDYGYTF.

The genes are TRBV7-2 and TRBJ2-7, with 7 bases identical to TRBD2. The CDR3 length is 15 residues. CDR1 SGHTA and CDR2 FQGNSA come from the germline V gene. V lost 5 bases, J lost 2 bases, and 9 bases stayed unmatched. This CDR3 is CASSPMAGVTYEQYF. In DNA, the CDR3 is TGTGCCAGCAGCCCAATGGCGGGAGTTACCTACGAGCAGTACTTC.

The rearrangement uses TRBV7-2 and TRBJ2-1, with D perhaps TRBD1 or TRBD2 (5 bases each). The CDR3 runs to 15 residues. From germline, CDR1 is SGHTA and CDR2 FQGNSA. Trimming pared 1 base from V and 0 bases from J, leaving 7 bases between. CDR3: CASSLVGTSYNEQFF. CDR3 nucleotide sequence: TGTGCCAGCAGCTTAGTAGGGACCTCCTACAATGAGCAGTTCTTC.

The rearrangement joins TRBV5-6 to TRBJ2-7; TRBD1 matches at 8 bases. The length of the CDR3 is 16 residues. Germline CDR1 is SGHDT and CDR2 is YYEEEE. Germline trimming cut 0 bases from V and 4 bases from J; bases unmatched to any gene: 9. The CDR3 reads CASSLGVDRGTYEQYF. The CDR3 DNA sequence: TGTGCCAGCAGCTTGGGAGTTGACAGGGGTACTTACGAGCAGTACTTC.

This clone appeared once. V and J are TRBV7-2 and TRBJ2-3; no clear D. The CDR3 consists of 14 residues. The germline V gene encodes CDR1 SGHTA and CDR2 FQGNSA. Trimming cost V 0 bases and J 2 bases, with 6 bases left between them. The CDR3 here is CASSLAGFTDTQYF. The CDR3 DNA reads as TGTGCCAGCAGCTTAGCAGGATTCACAGATACGCAGTATTTT. The full variable domain, in which reference TRBV7-2 and TRBJ2-3 provide the parts outside the CDR3, is GAGVSQSPSNKVTEKGKDVELRCDPISGHTALYWYRQSLGQGLEFLIYFQGNSAPDKSGLPSDRFSAERTGGSVSTLTIQRTQQEDSAVYLCASSLAGFTDTQYFGPGTRLTVL.

The chain joins TRBV6-1 to TRBJ2-1; TRBD2 matches at 11 bases. The CDR3 runs to 15 residues. Germline V gene lookup returns CDR1 MNHNS and CDR2 SASEGT. The V gene end was trimmed by 2 bases and the J gene end by 3 bases; junction bases not matched to a gene: 0. This CDR3 is CASSELAGGYNEQFF. CDR3 nucleotide sequence: TGTGCCAGCAGTGAACTAGCGGGGGGCTACAATGAGCAGTTCTTC.